The clone carrying this T cell receptor beta chain was seen a single time. Its antigen is still unknown. This sample was included in a study of cytomegalovirus exposure and HLA in healthy donors. Background on the study: Membership in the Caucasian-associated ancestry cluster was found for about 80% of roughly 360 genotyped donors. Study-level points and caveats: For most TCR beta V segments, an earlier analysis put the productive rate at about 87% or about 30% of the time. HLA allele associations emerged for roughly 17,000 TCR beta sequences in a later analysis, at 0.05 false discovery rate. Later findings reportedly placed an Asian-associated ancestry cluster below the approximately 670-donor mean for N-insertions.

This CDR3 contains 12 residues. V was shortened by 4 bases and J by 4 bases, with 7 bases between the two germline ends. Per the germline V gene, CDR1 is SGHRS and CDR2 is YFSETQ. Primers: 60 Vbeta forward and 13 Jbeta reverse. Using immunoSEQ multiplex PCR, the repertoire was profiled, and TCRdb retains in-frame clones only, with some absent. Of more than 110,000 clones listed, around 70% are singletons. The chain recombines TRBV5-1 with TRBJ2-3; D gene unclear. This clonotype was obtained from a woman between 55 and 75 years old in good health and CMV-seropositive. The sample comprised PBMCs. CDR3: CASSQLADTQYF. In nucleotides, the CDR3 is TGCGCCAGCAGCCAACTGGCAGATACGCAGTATTTT.